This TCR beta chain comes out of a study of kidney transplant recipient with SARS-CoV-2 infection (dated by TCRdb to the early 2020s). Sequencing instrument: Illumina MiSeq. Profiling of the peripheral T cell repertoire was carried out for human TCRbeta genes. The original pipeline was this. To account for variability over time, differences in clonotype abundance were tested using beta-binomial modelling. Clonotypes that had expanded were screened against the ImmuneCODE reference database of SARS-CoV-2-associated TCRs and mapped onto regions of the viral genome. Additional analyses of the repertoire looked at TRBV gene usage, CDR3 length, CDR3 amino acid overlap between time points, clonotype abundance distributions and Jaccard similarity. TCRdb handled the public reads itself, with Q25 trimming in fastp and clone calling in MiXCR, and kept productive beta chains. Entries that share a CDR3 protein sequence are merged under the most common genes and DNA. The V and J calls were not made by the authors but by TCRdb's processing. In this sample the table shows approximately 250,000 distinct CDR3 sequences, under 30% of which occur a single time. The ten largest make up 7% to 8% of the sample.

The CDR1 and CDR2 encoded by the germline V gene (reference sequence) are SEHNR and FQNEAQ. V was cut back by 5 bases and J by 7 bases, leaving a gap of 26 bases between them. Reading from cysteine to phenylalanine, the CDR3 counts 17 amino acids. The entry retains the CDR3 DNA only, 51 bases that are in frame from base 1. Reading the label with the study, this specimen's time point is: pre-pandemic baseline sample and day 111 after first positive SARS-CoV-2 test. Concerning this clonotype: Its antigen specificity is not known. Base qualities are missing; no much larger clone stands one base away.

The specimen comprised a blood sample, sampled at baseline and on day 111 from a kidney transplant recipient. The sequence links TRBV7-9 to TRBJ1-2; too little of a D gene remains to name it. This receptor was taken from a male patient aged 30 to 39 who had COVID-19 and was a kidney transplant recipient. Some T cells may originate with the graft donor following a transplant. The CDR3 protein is CASSSGRYHGKTCGYTF. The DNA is TGTGCCAGCAGCAGCGGGCGATACCATGGAAAGACCTGTGGCTACACCTTC.